One and the same sample provided the 4 T cell receptor beta chains below, sequenced in a study of T-cell memory formation after mild COVID-19. TCRdb ran MiXCR on the 5' RACE reads and lists one entry per CDR3 protein. This repertoire shows under 550,000 distinct CDR3 sequences, about a sixth found once; its top ten account for 20% to 25%. The sample was PBMCs or a T cell subset sorted from them (not recorded which). Receptor source: a man younger than 30 who had mild COVID-19 (a few samples of this study predate the infection). Cell type and time point are not known.

Ten or more counts support this clonotype. The chain is built from TRBV24-1 and TRBJ2-3, with D unclear. The germline V and J ends were trimmed by 3 bases and 4 bases, with 7 bases remaining between them. Germline CDR1 is KGHDR and CDR2 is SFDVKD. The CDR3 runs 13 residues. CDR3: CATSDTTSDTQYF. CDR3 coding DNA: TGTGCCACCAGTGATACTACGTCAGATACGCAGTATTTT.

V is TRBV19 and J is TRBJ1-5, with 9 bases matching TRBD1. V shed 1 base and J 5 bases; nucleotides not matched to a gene: 0. The CDR3 totals 14 residues. Germline CDR1 reads LNHDA; CDR2 reads SQIVND (reference sequence). The CDR3 DNA reads TGTGCCAGTAGTATAGGGGACAGGGATCAGCCCCAGCATTTT. It encodes CASSIGDRDQPQHF.

This clonotype was detected only a few times. This chain uses TRBV6-5 with TRBJ1-1; D is perhaps TRBD1 (5 bases). The CDR3 length is 17 residues. Germline lookup yields CDR1 MNHEY and CDR2 SVGAGI. Trimming took off 5 bases at V and 4 bases at J, with 23 bases between the two ends. DNA of the CDR3: TGTGCCAGCAGTAACCTGGCGGGGGGTCGGGAGGGCACTGAAGCTTTCTTT. Its protein is CASSNLAGGREGTEAFF.

The CDR3 sequence: CASSQDGAPLWELFF. The DNA for the CDR3 is TGCGCCAGCAGCCAAGATGGTGCCCCCTTATGGGAGCTGTTTTTT. The chain joins TRBV4-3 to TRBJ2-2; no firm D call. V was pared by 0 bases and J by 9 bases, with 14 bases between. CDR1 is LGHNA and CDR2 is YSLEER in the germline V gene. The CDR3 consists of 15 residues.